This TCR beta chain is drawn from a study of T-cell reconstitution after alpha-beta-depleted transplantation in children. Study conclusions and caveats: The origin of alpha-beta T cells about two months after transplant was reportedly several hundred expanded graft clones. T-cell numbers and diversity one year post-transplant derived largely from freshly generated T cells. It was surviving recipient T cells and thymic progenitors that gave some patients high TCRbeta diversity at day 60.

Preparation of the TCRbeta library was carried out with unique molecular identifiers. TCRdb re-derived calls from the PCR reads in MiXCR, one entry per CDR3 protein. The sample includes around 200,000 distinct CDR3 sequences, around 9.2% of them seen just once. CDR1 and CDR2 from the germline V gene are SGHTA and FQGNSA. There are 16 residues in the CDR3. V shed 7 bases and J shed 4 bases, with 20 bases lying between them. This clonotype has more than one count but fewer than ten. Its antigen remains unidentified. The TCR sequence derives from a male patient between 2 and 15 years old who had a stem cell transplant for acute myeloid leukemia, so the T cells may come from the graft donor. The chain employs TRBV7-2 and TRBJ1-3, with no clear D. The sequencing here drew on PBMCs, mostly from graft donor cells, taken 360 days after TCRalphabeta/CD19-depleted stem cell transplant. This CDR3 is CASIQMGTVGGNTIYF. The CDR3 DNA follows: TGTGCCAGCATCCAAATGGGAACGGTGGGAGGAAACACCATATATTTT.